This is a list of T cell receptor beta chains from one sample in a study of T cell responses to AZD1222 COVID-19 vaccine. Here immunoSEQ multiplex PCR was the method, and the copy in TCRdb shows in-frame clones only, minus some. The sample has 150,000 to 180,000 clones, 86% seen once. The sample was peripheral blood, taken on day 0 of MenACWY control vaccination. The receptors stem from an adult in good health. The CDR3 runs from the conserved cysteine through the conserved F or W. A D gene is named only where the DNA matches it firmly. Size is omitted from some rows. Given values are once, few, many or a class for expanded clones.

v_call: TRBV4-1
j_call: TRBJ1-5
d_call: TRBD1
clone_size: .
cdr3_nt: TGCGCCAGCAGCCCCCGACAGGGCCAGCCCCAGCATTTT
cdr3_aa: CASSPRQGQPQHF

v_call: TRBV2
j_call: TRBJ1-1
d_call: .
clone_size: .
cdr3_nt: TGTGCCAGCAGTGAAGCGCTTCGGGGAACCACTGAAGCTTTCTTT
cdr3_aa: CASSEALRGTTEAFF

v_call: TRBV19
j_call: TRBJ1-1
d_call: .
clone_size: .
cdr3_nt: TGTGCCAGTAGTATTGGGTCGGGACCGAACACTGAAGCTTTCTTT
cdr3_aa: CASSIGSGPNTEAFF

v_call: TRBV6-6
j_call: TRBJ2-3
d_call: TRBD2
clone_size: few
cdr3_nt: TGTGCCAGCAGTCTAGCGGGAGGGGAGCCAGATACGCAGTATTTT
cdr3_aa: CASSLAGGEPDTQYF

v_call: TRBV5-1
j_call: TRBJ2-1
d_call: TRBD2
clone_size: .
cdr3_nt: TGCGCCAGCAGCCTGGATGGCGGGAGGCCCGTAGCAGAGCAGTTCTTC
cdr3_aa: CASSLDGGRPVAEQFF

v_call: TRBV27
j_call: TRBJ1-6
d_call: TRBD1
clone_size: .
cdr3_nt: TGTGCCAGCCGTCGGACAGGGAGGTGGTCACCCCTCCACTTT
cdr3_aa: CASRRTGRWSPLHF

v_call: TRBV5-5
j_call: TRBJ1-1
d_call: TRBD1
clone_size: .
cdr3_nt: TGTGCCAGCAGCTGGTTACAGGGGAGGGGCACTGAAGCTTTCTTT
cdr3_aa: CASSWLQGRGTEAFF

v_call: TRBV7-3
j_call: TRBJ2-7
d_call: .
clone_size: .
cdr3_nt: TGTGCCAGCAGCTTTGGAGGGGGTGCCGAGCAGTACTTC
cdr3_aa: CASSFGGGAEQYF

v_call: TRBV18
j_call: TRBJ1-5
d_call: TRBD1
clone_size: .
cdr3_nt: TGTGCCAGCTCCGAGGGACAGGGAGCAAATCAGCCCCAGCATTTT
cdr3_aa: CASSEGQGANQPQHF

v_call: TRBV19
j_call: TRBJ2-7
d_call: .
clone_size: .
cdr3_nt: TGTGCCAGTAGTATAGAGGCCGGGGCCTACGAGCAGTACTTC
cdr3_aa: CASSIEAGAYEQYF

v_call: TRBV21-1
j_call: TRBJ1-1
d_call: .
clone_size: .
cdr3_nt: TGTGCCAGCAGCTATAAGGGCGGCAAGGCGAACACTGAAGCTTTCTTT
cdr3_aa: CASSYKGGKANTEAFF

v_call: TRBV5-8
j_call: TRBJ1-4
d_call: TRBD1
clone_size: .
cdr3_nt: TGTGCCAGCAGCTTGGGGACAGGGGGAAATGAAAAACTGTTTTTT
cdr3_aa: CASSLGTGGNEKLFF

v_call: TRBV11-2
j_call: TRBJ2-1
d_call: TRBD2
clone_size: .
cdr3_nt: TGTGCCAGCAGCTTAGTGGGCGGGGGGCCTTACAATGAGCAGTTCTTC
cdr3_aa: CASSLVGGGPYNEQFF

v_call: TRBV10-2
j_call: TRBJ2-2
d_call: TRBD2
clone_size: .
cdr3_nt: TGCGCCAGCAGGGGACTAGTTTTGGCTGGGGAGCTGTTTTTT
cdr3_aa: CASRGLVLAGELFF

v_call: TRBV19
j_call: TRBJ1-6
d_call: .
clone_size: .
cdr3_nt: TGTGCCAGTAGTCCCCTGGGAGGCGTCTCTAATTCACCCCTCCACTTT
cdr3_aa: CASSPLGGVSNSPLHF

v_call: TRBV9
j_call: TRBJ1-4
d_call: .
clone_size: .
cdr3_nt: TGTGCCAGCAGCGCAGGTCAGGATGGAGGTGAAAAACTGTTTTTT
cdr3_aa: CASSAGQDGGEKLFF

v_call: TRBV7-2
j_call: TRBJ2-1
d_call: .
clone_size: once
cdr3_nt: TGTGCCAGCAGCTTATCTCAATACAATGAGCAGTTCTTC
cdr3_aa: CASSLSQYNEQFF

v_call: TRBV6-8
j_call: TRBJ2-4
d_call: TRBD1
clone_size: .
cdr3_nt: TGTGCCAGCCTTAACAGGGGGTCGGCCAAAAACATTCAGTACTTC
cdr3_aa: CASLNRGSAKNIQYF

v_call: TRBV5-6
j_call: TRBJ1-3
d_call: .
clone_size: .
cdr3_nt: TGTGCCAGCAGCCCGGTTCTCTCTGGAAACACCATATATTTT
cdr3_aa: CASSPVLSGNTIYF

v_call: TRBV5-1
j_call: TRBJ2-3
d_call: .
clone_size: .
cdr3_nt: TGCGCCAGCAGCTCCCGGGGCTCTACACGCACAGATACGCAGTATTTT
cdr3_aa: CASSSRGSTRTDTQYF